This passage covers 19 T cell receptor beta chains from one sample sequenced in a study of CD8 T cells in Susac syndrome. Random hexamers were used to reverse transcribe the RNA input (about 0.45 to 1 ug). TCRdb reprocessed the immunoSEQ multiplex PCR reads via MiXCR and lists one record per CDR3 protein. The table records approximately 180,000 distinct CDR3 sequences, around 93% of them present only once. The sequenced sample was CD4+ T cells from PBMCs. These receptors were collected from a human donor with multiple sclerosis.

This chain joins TRBV28 and TRBJ2-1; 7 bases fit TRBD2. Germline trimming cut 5 bases from V and 5 bases from J; bases unmatched to any gene: 9. Germline CDR1 is MDHEN and CDR2 is SYDVKM. This CDR3 contains 15 residues. For the CDR3, the DNA is TGTGCCAGCAGTGCCTGGCGGGAGAGGGACAATGAGCAGTTCTTC. Protein sequence: CASSAWRERDNEQFF.

The V call is TRBV9, the J call TRBJ2-3; D is unresolved. The CDR3 contains 12 residues. Trimming removed 0 bases from V and 2 bases from J, with 1 base in between. CDR1 and CDR2 (germline): SGDLS, YYNGEE. CDR3 loop: CASSVDTDTQYF. The CDR3 DNA sequence: TGTGCCAGCAGCGTAGACACAGATACGCAGTATTTT.

This sequence joins TRBV29-1 and TRBJ2-5, with a weak D call TRBD1 (5 bases). This CDR3 spans 12 amino acids. CDR1 is SQVTM and CDR2 is ANQGSEA in the germline V gene. V lost 3 bases to trimming and J lost 7 bases, with 12 bases between them. The CDR3 nucleotides are TGCAGCGTTGAGGCCCGAAGGGGGACCCAGTACTTC. Encoded protein: CSVEARRGTQYF. Full variable domain (outside the CDR3, taken from reference TRBV29-1 and TRBJ2-5): SAVISQKPSRDICQRGTSLTIQCQVDSQVTMMFWYRQQPGQSLTLIATANQGSEATYESGFVIDKFPISRPNLTFSTLTVSNMSPEDSSIYLCSVEARRGTQYFGPGTRLLVL.

The chain joins TRBV19 to TRBJ2-5; 11 bases map to TRBD2. The V and J ends lost 3 bases and 3 bases, in that order; junction bases with no gene match: 6. In germline, CDR1 is LNHDA, CDR2 SQIVND (reference sequence). This CDR3 region has 16 residues. The CDR3 loop is CASSIGPLAGEETQYF. The CDR3 nucleotides are TGTGCCAGTAGTATCGGCCCACTAGCGGGAGAAGAGACCCAGTACTTC.

CDR3 in amino acids: CALAGGPGRADTQYF. The CDR3 region has the DNA TGTGCATTAGCGGGAGGGCCCGGAAGGGCAGATACGCAGTATTTT. This chain links TRBV30 with TRBJ2-3, with 11 bases matching TRBD2. The length of the CDR3 is 15 residues. Looked up from germline, CDR1 is GTSNPN and CDR2 is SVGIG (reference sequence).

The rearrangement uses TRBV28 and TRBJ2-7, with TRBD2 matching 10 bases. Losses at the gene ends were 6 bases for V and 3 bases for J; bases not matched to a gene: 5. This CDR3 has 14 amino acids. Germline CDR1 and CDR2: MDHEN and SYDVKM. CDR3 bases: TGTGCCAGCAGAAAGCGGGGGGGCCTCTACGAGCAGTACTTC. Its translation is CASRKRGGLYEQYF.

This clonotype occurred once. This chain connects TRBV28 to TRBJ2-1; no firm D call. Trimming cost V 8 bases and J 1 base, with 9 bases left between them. CDR1 is MDHEN and CDR2 is SYDVKM in the germline V gene. CDR3 length: 13 amino acids. The CDR3 nucleotides read TGTGCCAGCTCCACCTATTCCTACAATGAGCAGTTCTTC. It encodes CASSTYSYNEQFF.

The chain carries TRBV12-3 or TRBV12-4 and TRBJ2-5, with TRBD1 as a possible D gene (5 bases). The CDR3 sequence is 14 residues long. The V end lost 1 base, the J end lost 2 bases, and 8 bases lay between the germline ends. The DNA of the CDR3 is TGTGCCAGCAGTTTAGATCCAGGGCAAGAGACCCAGTACTTC. Its translation: CASSLDPGQETQYF.

The chain carries TRBV2 and TRBJ2-3; D perhaps matches TRBD2 (6 bases). Germline CDR1 reads SNHLY; CDR2 reads FYNNEI. V was cut by 4 bases and J by 5 bases, with 13 bases left in between. This CDR3 has 14 residues. CDR3 sequence (DNA): TGTGCCAGCAGTGCTGCGGGGCGTGGAGATACGCAGTATTTT. Residues: CASSAAGRGDTQYF.

This sequence joins TRBV27 and TRBJ1-2; 10 nucleotides align to TRBD1. Germline V gene data show CDR1 as MNHEY and CDR2 as SMNVEV (reference sequence). The CDR3 loop spans 14 amino acids. Unmatched junction bases numbered 6, after V lost 6 bases and J lost 5 bases. CDR3 loop: CASRPRDRGYGYTF. Written as DNA, the CDR3 is TGTGCCAGCAGGCCTCGGGACAGGGGTTATGGCTACACCTTC.

In DNA form, the CDR3 reads TGCGCCAGCAGCCCGGTGGGGGGACAGGGAGGCTACGAGCAGTACTTC. It encodes CASSPVGGQGGYEQYF. J is TRBJ2-7 and V is TRBV5-1, with 9 bases that match TRBD1. Looked up from germline, CDR1 is SGHRS and CDR2 is YFSETQ. J was trimmed by 3 bases and V by 4 bases; bases with no gene match: 11. The length of the CDR3 is 16 residues.

CDR3 in amino acids: CASSPIHSGANVLTF. The CDR3, as DNA: TGTGCCAGCAGTCCTATCCACTCTGGGGCCAACGTCCTGACTTTC. This chain uses TRBV12-3 or TRBV12-4 with TRBJ2-6; no reliable D call. V lost 5 bases, J lost 0 bases, and 8 bases lay in between. This CDR3 spans 15 amino acids.

The chain recombines TRBV20-1 with TRBJ1-2; the D gene is possibly TRBD1 (5 bases). The length of the CDR3 is 12 residues. Germline values: CDR1 DFQATT, CDR2 SNEGSKA (reference sequence). V was pared by 5 bases and J by 6 bases, with 13 bases between. CDR3 nucleotide sequence: TGCAGTGCTTATTCCCAGGGCCATGGCTACACCTTC. Protein: CSAYSQGHGYTF.

J is TRBJ2-1 and V is TRBV7-2, with D hard to call. Trimming took 3 bases from V and 6 from J, leaving 9 bases between them. Germline V gene lookup returns CDR1 SGHTA and CDR2 FQGNSA. The CDR3 spans 13 residues. The chain's CDR3 is CASSFVEANEQFF. The CDR3 DNA reads TGTGCCAGCAGCTTTGTAGAAGCCAATGAGCAGTTCTTC.

This chain links TRBV20-1 with TRBJ2-7; D could derive from TRBD1 or TRBD2 (6 bases each). Germline values: CDR1 DFQATT, CDR2 SNEGSKA (reference sequence). The CDR3 covers 15 residues. V shed 4 bases and J shed 1 base, with 17 bases lying between them. CDR3 loop: CSAMGGGTVSYEQYF. The CDR3 DNA reads TGCAGTGCTATGGGGGGCGGGACGGTTTCCTACGAGCAGTACTTC.

The chain uses TRBV6-5 and TRBJ1-2; 8 nucleotides agree with TRBD1. The germline V gene has CDR1 MNHEY and CDR2 SVGAGI. The J segment lost 5 bases and the V segment lost 0 bases, leaving 8 bases of the junction unmatched. The CDR3 is 16 residues long. Written as DNA, the CDR3 is TGTGCCAGCAGTTACTCCTCCGGGACAGGTGGTTATGGCTACACCTTC. Translated: CASSYSSGTGGYGYTF.

The CDR3 DNA sequence: TGTGCCAGCAGCTTGTACACCGTTGGCCGTCAGGGGGGATACACTGAAGCTTTCTTT. Translating gives CASSLYTVGRQGGYTEAFF. This chain uses TRBV5-6 with TRBJ1-1; 7 nucleotides line up with TRBD1. The CDR3 covers 19 residues. Germline CDR1 SGHDT, CDR2 YYEEEE. V lost 1 base and J lost 3; bases outside the gene matches: 18.

The chain has TRBV12-3 or TRBV12-4 and TRBJ2-3; 9 nucleotides align to TRBD2. This CDR3 region has 16 residues. The V gene end was trimmed by 1 base and the J gene end by 0 bases; junction bases not matched to a gene: 2. The DNA for the CDR3 is TGTGCCAGCAGTTTAGGTAGCGGGAGTAGCACAGATACGCAGTATTTT. Its protein product is CASSLGSGSSTDTQYF.

The chain has TRBV24-1 and TRBJ2-5; no firm D call. Between the trimmed V and J ends, which lost 3 bases and 5 bases, there was a span of 12 bases. This CDR3 is built from 14 residues. Germline V lookup: CDR1 KGHDR, CDR2 SFDVKD. The CDR3 nucleotides read TGTGCCACCAGTGATCCCGGGTCGCGGGAGACCCAGTACTTC. It specifies CATSDPGSRETQYF.